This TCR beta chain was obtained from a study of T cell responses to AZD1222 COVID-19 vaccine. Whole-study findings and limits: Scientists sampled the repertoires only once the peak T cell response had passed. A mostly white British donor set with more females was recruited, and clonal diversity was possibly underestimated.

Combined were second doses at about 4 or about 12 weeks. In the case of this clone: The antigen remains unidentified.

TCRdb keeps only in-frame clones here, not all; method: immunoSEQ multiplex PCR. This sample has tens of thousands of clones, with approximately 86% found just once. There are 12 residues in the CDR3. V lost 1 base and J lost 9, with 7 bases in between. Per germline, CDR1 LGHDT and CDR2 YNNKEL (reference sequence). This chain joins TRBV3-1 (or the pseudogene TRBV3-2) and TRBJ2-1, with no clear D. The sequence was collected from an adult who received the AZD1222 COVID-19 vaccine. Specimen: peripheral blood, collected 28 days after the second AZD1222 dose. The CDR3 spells CASSQGLGEQFF. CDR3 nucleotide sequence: TGTGCCAGCAGCCAAGGGTTGGGTGAGCAGTTCTTC.